This T cell receptor beta chain was sequenced for a study of early T cells in non-severe SARS-CoV-2 infection. Study overall: Bulk RNA from unsorted whole blood was sequenced; chains were unpaired.

Germline V gene lookup returns CDR1 LGHDT and CDR2 YNNKEL (reference sequence). CDR3 length: 12 amino acids. The V end was cut by 0 bases, the J end by 10 bases, with 8 bases between. Each cDNA molecule carried a unique molecular identifier. TCRdb reanalysed the 5' RACE reads using MiXCR and keeps one entry per CDR3 protein. The sample carries tens of thousands of distinct CDR3 sequences, about 9.3% recorded once. Study observations and caveats: Anti-spike CD8 responses were favored in VDJdb matching, and private and CD4 specificities were missed.

As regards this clonotype: Its specificity is not known.

Sequencing was carried out using whole blood. This TCR was recovered from an adult who was a healthcare worker with PCR-confirmed SARS-CoV-2 infection or an uninfected control (not recorded which). V and J are TRBV3-1 and TRBJ2-3, with no clear D. CDR3 DNA sequence: TGTGCCAGCAGCCAAGAACCTCGTCCGCAGTATTTT. It translates to CASSQEPRPQYF.